Presented here are 20 T cell receptor beta chains from one specimen sequenced in a study of blood T cell repertoires in COVID-19 (dated by TCRdb to 2019 to 2021). Library method: the immunoSEQ multiplex PCR assay. Not all clones reach the TCRdb copy of this immuneACCESS table, which keeps in-frame sequences only. Checked studies attribute under half of the gap to unresolved V genes and leave the rest unexplained. Recorded for this sample are 150,000 to 200,000 clones; approximately 79% of them occurred a single time. Roughly a fifth of the sample goes to the ten largest clones. The specimen sequenced was peripheral blood. The receptors shown here come from a woman older than 75 with acute or convalescent COVID-19.

The CDR3 spells CASSKELRVPYEQYF. The CDR3 region has the DNA TGTGCCAGCAGCAAAGAATTACGGGTCCCCTACGAGCAGTACTTC. The chain couples TRBV21-1 to TRBJ2-7; the D segment call TRBD2 is taken from the table without a DNA check. TRBV21-1 is classified as a pseudogene. The CDR3 loop spans 15 amino acids.

The chain uses TRBV4-1 and TRBJ1-4, with D possibly matching TRBD1 (6 bases). Germline assignment: CDR1 MGHRA and CDR2 YSYEKL. CDR3 size: 13 residues. Trimming took off 0 bases at V and 11 bases at J, with 10 bases between the two ends. DNA for the CDR3: TGCGCCAGCAGCCAAGATTGGACAGTTAAACTGTTTTTT. It is translated as CASSQDWTVKLFF.

This clone has just a few counts. The V call is TRBV6-1, the J call TRBJ1-6; TRBD1 might be the D (5 bases). The CDR3 length is 18 residues. From germline, CDR1 is MNHNS and CDR2 SASEGT. V dropped 1 base and J dropped 2 bases, with 15 bases sitting between them. CDR3 in amino acids: CASSEDGKGFTYNSPLHF. The CDR3 region has the DNA TGTGCCAGCAGTGAAGACGGAAAGGGGTTCACCTATAATTCACCCCTCCACTTT.

V and J are TRBV11-2 and TRBJ2-1, with TRBD1 matching 11 bases. J gave up 4 bases and V 5 bases, and 7 bases lay outside the gene matches. This CDR3 has 16 residues. CDR1 and CDR2 from the germline V gene are SGHAT and FQNNGV. CDR3 DNA: TGTGCCAGCAGCAAGGACAGGGGGCAGATTTACAATGAGCAGTTCTTC. Its translation is CASSKDRGQIYNEQFF.

Concerning this clone: An end of the junction does not agree with germline; a read error may underlie this. The identical CDR3 is also encoded by other nucleotide sequences in the sample. This chain links TRBV19 with TRBJ2-5; 7 bases align to TRBD1. Looked up from germline, CDR1 is LNHDA and CDR2 is SQIVND (reference sequence). CDR3 length equals 13 residues. The CDR3 DNA sequence: TGTGCCAGCAGTAGACAGGGCGTGGAGACCCAGTACTTC. Translation: CASSRQGVETQYF.

The rearrangement links TRBV27 to TRBJ2-7; D is perhaps TRBD1 (6 bases). Germline V CDR1 and CDR2: MNHEY, SMNVEV (reference sequence). The CDR3 has 14 amino acids. V lost 3 bases and J lost 2, with 11 bases in between. This CDR3 is CASSFLDSAYEQYF. The CDR3 DNA sequence: TGTGCCAGCAGTTTTTTGGACAGTGCCTACGAGCAGTACTTC.

This chain uses TRBV2 with TRBJ1-2; D perhaps matches TRBD1 (6 bases). CDR3 length: 13 residues. Trimming cost V 3 bases and J 8 bases, with 13 bases left between them. The V gene's germline CDR1 is SNHLY and CDR2 FYNNEI. The CDR3 nucleotides read TGTGCCAGCAGTGACTCAGGGGCGCGGGGCTACACCTTC. It specifies CASSDSGARGYTF. Looking up the rest from reference TRBV2 and TRBJ1-2 gives the full variable domain: EPEVTQTPSHQVTQMGQEVILRCVPISNHLYFYWYRQILGQKVEFLVSFYNNEISEKSEIFDDQFSVERPDGSNFTLKIRSTKLEDSAMYFCASSDSGARGYTFGSGTRLTVV.

The V call is TRBV11-2, the J call TRBJ2-7, with 10 bases fitting TRBD2. Looked up from germline, CDR1 is SGHAT and CDR2 is FQNNGV. V shed 4 bases, J shed 2 bases, and the junction held 5 bases outside the gene matches. This CDR3 comprises 15 residues. The CDR3 nucleotides read TGTGCCAGCAGCTCCCTAGCGGGGGCTCCCTACGAGCAGTACTTC. Amino acid sequence: CASSSLAGAPYEQYF.

This chain links TRBV11-3 with TRBJ1-1; D ambiguous. The length of the CDR3 is 13 residues. Trimming left V 10 bases short and J 1 base short, with 13 bases between. Germline V gene lookup returns CDR1 SGHNT and CDR2 YENEEA. In DNA form, the CDR3 reads TGTGCCACCGGAACCGGAGGGAACACTGAAGCTTTCTTT. Translation: CATGTGGNTEAFF. Drawing the rest from reference TRBV11-3 and TRBJ1-1, the complete variable domain is EAGVVQSPRYKIIEKKQPVAFWCNPISGHNTLYWYLQNLGQGPELLIRYENEEAVDDSQLPKDRFSAERLKGVDSTLKIQPAELGDSAVYLCATGTGGNTEAFFGQGTRLTVV.

The genes are TRBV16 and TRBJ2-1, with 7 bases lining up with TRBD1. CDR1 KGHSY and CDR2 FQNENV come from the germline V gene. V shed 2 bases and J 1 base; nucleotides not matched to a gene: 8. The CDR3 contains 17 residues. The CDR3 region has the DNA TGTGCCAGCAGCCAAATTACTTCAGGGGGATCCTACAATGAGCAGTTCTTC. This gives the protein CASSQITSGGSYNEQFF.

V gene TRBV20-1 combines with J gene TRBJ1-2, with D hard to call. Trimming took off 3 bases at V and 8 bases at J, with 10 bases between the two ends. Germline assignment: CDR1 DFQATT and CDR2 SNEGSKA (reference sequence). The CDR3 runs 11 residues. The CDR3 sequence is CSASPGKGYTF. The CDR3 DNA reads as TGCAGTGCTAGTCCAGGAAAGGGCTACACCTTC.

In DNA, the CDR3 is TGTGCCAGCAGCTTGGGGATGACTAGCGGGAGTTACAATGAGCAGTTCTTC. Its translation: CASSLGMTSGSYNEQFF. V is TRBV5-6 and J is TRBJ2-1; 12 bases align to TRBD2. Germline trimming cut 0 bases from V and 4 bases from J; bases unmatched to any gene: 5. The V gene's germline CDR1 is SGHDT and CDR2 YYEEEE. The CDR3 runs to 17 residues.

The CDR3 region is CATSDFRRSNEQFF. CDR3 nucleotides: TGTGCCACCAGTGATTTTAGGCGGAGTAATGAGCAGTTCTTC. This chain joins TRBV24-1 and TRBJ2-1, with D unresolved. The CDR3 has 14 amino acids. Germline CDR1 KGHDR, CDR2 SFDVKD. V lost 1 base, J lost 7 bases, and 10 bases lay in between.

This sequence joins TRBV14 and TRBJ1-2, with no clear D. This CDR3 is built from 12 residues. Germline CDR1 and CDR2: SGHDN and FVKESK. V was clipped by 0 bases and J by 10 bases, with 9 bases between them. The CDR3 loop reads CASSQDRVDYTF. The CDR3 bases are TGTGCCAGCAGCCAAGATCGGGTGGACTACACCTTC. Looking up the rest from reference TRBV14 and TRBJ1-2 gives the full variable domain: EAGVTQFPSHSVIEKGQTVTLRCDPISGHDNLYWYRRVMGKEIKFLLHFVKESKQDESGMPNNRFLAERTGGTYSTLKVQPAELEDSGVYFCASSQDRVDYTFGSGTRLTVV.

The chain carries TRBV6-2 or TRBV6-3 and TRBJ1-1, with no clear D. Germline loops: CDR1 MNHEY, CDR2 SVGEGT. There are 14 residues in the CDR3. Trimming took off 6 bases at V and 1 base at J, with 12 bases between the two ends. CDR3 region: CASSLGVTNTEAFF. The DNA for the CDR3 is TGTGCCAGCAGCCTCGGGGTCACGAACACTGAAGCTTTCTTT.

V usage is TRBV6-2 or TRBV6-3 and J usage is TRBJ2-3; a weak D match, TRBD2 (6 bases). The CDR3 is 14 amino acids. The V end lost 6 bases, the J end lost 5 bases, and 15 bases lay between the germline ends. CDR1 is MNHEY and CDR2 is SVGEGT in the germline V gene. CDR3 protein: CASSQIRDLDTQYF. In nucleotides, the CDR3 is TGTGCCAGCAGCCAGATAAGGGACTTAGATACGCAGTATTTT.

The rearrangement uses TRBV9 and TRBJ2-3, with TRBD1 as a possible D gene (5 bases). The CDR3 sequence is 13 residues long. Per the germline V gene, CDR1 is SGDLS and CDR2 is YYNGEE. The V and J ends lost 2 bases and 6 bases respectively, with 10 bases between them. The CDR3 loop is CASSVRSGDTQYF. CDR3 coding DNA: TGTGCCAGCAGCGTTCGGTCAGGGGATACGCAGTATTTT.

The J gene is TRBJ1-1, the V gene TRBV5-5, with D hard to call. V was clipped by 3 bases and J by 0 bases, with 12 bases between them. The CDR3 contains 15 residues. Germline values: CDR1 SGHKS, CDR2 YYEKEE (reference sequence). The CDR3 here is CASSSVGQMNTEAFF. Here the CDR3 DNA reads TGTGCCAGCAGCTCGGTTGGGCAGATGAACACTGAAGCTTTCTTT.

Notes on this clone: This specimen includes other DNA sequences encoding the same CDR3. The chain uses TRBV28 and TRBJ2-7; tentatively, D is TRBD1 (5 bases). Trimming took 6 bases from V and 6 from J, leaving 12 bases between them. This CDR3 is built from 12 residues. Germline V lookup: CDR1 MDHEN, CDR2 SYDVKM. The CDR3 DNA is TGTGCCAGCAGCCAGGGTAGGGGCGAGCAGTACTTC. Amino acid sequence: CASSQGRGEQYF.

The chain has TRBV13 and TRBJ1-3, with 7 bases fitting TRBD1. Unmatched junction bases numbered 9, after V lost 5 bases and J lost 2 bases. Per the germline V gene, CDR1 is PRHDT and CDR2 is FYEKMQ (reference sequence). This CDR3 spans 16 amino acids. CDR3 nucleotide sequence: TGTGCCAGCAGCCCCGGTACTGGGACAGCTGGAAACACCATATATTTT. Translation gives CASSPGTGTAGNTIYF. The variable domain in full, completed from reference TRBV13 and TRBJ1-3, reads AAGVIQSPRHLIKEKRETATLKCYPIPRHDTVYWYQQGPGQDPQFLISFYEKMQSDKGSIPDRFSAQQFSDYHSELNMSSLELGDSALYFCASSPGTGTAGNTIYFGEGSWLTVV.